The 21 T cell receptor beta chains below come from one sample, sequenced in a study of cytomegalovirus exposure and HLA in healthy donors. TCRdb's copy holds only in-frame clones and misses some; the assay was immunoSEQ multiplex PCR. The table lists about 250,000 clones, about 90% of them singletons. Sequenced sample: PBMCs. The receptors here all came from a man in his late teens or twenties in good health and CMV-seropositive.

The chain uses TRBV27 and TRBJ1-2; maybe TRBD1 (6 bases). From germline, CDR1 is MNHEY and CDR2 SMNVEV (reference sequence). The CDR3 extends over 13 amino acids. The V gene lost 3 bases and the J gene lost 7 bases, with 12 bases spanning the gap. In DNA form, the CDR3 reads TGTGCCAGCAGTTTTGGGCAGGGGTTTGGCTACACCTTC. It translates to CASSFGQGFGYTF.

This clone was seen a handful of times. The chain is built from TRBV2 and TRBJ2-1; TRBD2 aligns across 7 bases. This CDR3 is 12 amino acids long. Trimming cost V 8 bases and J 7 bases; bases outside gene matches: 5. From germline, CDR1 is SNHLY and CDR2 FYNNEI. CDR3 nucleotides: TGTGCCAGCCGGGACTACACAAATGAGCAGTTCTTC. It specifies CASRDYTNEQFF.

This chain uses TRBV5-6 with TRBJ1-4, with a tentative D call TRBD1 (5 bases). The CDR3 loop spans 18 amino acids. The germline V and J ends were trimmed by 2 bases and 1 base, with 18 bases remaining between them. The germline V gene has CDR1 SGHDT and CDR2 YYEEEE. The CDR3 sequence is CASSFIKDPGLTNEKLFF. DNA for the CDR3: TGTGCCAGCAGCTTTATCAAGGACCCGGGACTAACTAATGAAAAACTGTTTTTT.

This clone was seen a single time. The CDR3, as DNA: TGTGCCAGCAGTCTAGCGGAAAGCTACAATGAGCAGTTCTTC. The encoded protein is CASSLAESYNEQFF. The chain employs TRBV6-6 and TRBJ2-1; TRBD2 matches at 7 bases. Germline V gene lookup returns CDR1 MNHNY and CDR2 SVGAGI (reference sequence). After removal of 5 bases from V and 3 bases from J, the junction contained 4 bases not matched to a gene. The CDR3 contains 14 residues.

The V call is TRBV29-1, the J call TRBJ1-1, with D perhaps TRBD1 (5 bases). V lost 4 bases, J lost 7 bases, and 13 bases lay in between. CDR1 and CDR2 (germline): SQVTM, ANQGSEA. The CDR3 is made up of 12 amino acids. Here the CDR3 DNA reads TGCAGCGTTGCGGACTGGGGGGGTGAAGCTTTCTTT. This gives the protein CSVADWGGEAFF.

V usage is TRBV2 and J usage is TRBJ2-5; 8 bases map to TRBD1. V shed 5 bases, J shed 2 bases, and the junction held 7 bases outside the gene matches. Germline V gene lookup returns CDR1 SNHLY and CDR2 FYNNEI. The CDR3 has 15 residues. CDR3 protein: CASSLTGGWQETQYF. CDR3 DNA sequence: TGTGCCAGCAGTCTCACAGGGGGATGGCAAGAGACCCAGTACTTC.

The chain employs TRBV15 and TRBJ1-5, with a weak D call TRBD1 (6 bases). The V gene's germline CDR1 is LNHNV and CDR2 YYDKDF (reference sequence). CDR3 length equals 16 residues. V lost 3 bases and J 7 bases, leaving 19 bases between the germline ends. CDR3 sequence (DNA): TGTGCCACCAGCAGGGGGGCGTGGGAGTGGGACCAGCCCCAGCATTTT. It codes for CATSRGAWEWDQPQHF. Using reference TRBV15 and TRBJ1-5 for the parts outside the CDR3, the full variable domain is DAMVIQNPRYQVTQFGKPVTLSCSQTLNHNVMYWYQQKSSQAPKLLFHYYDKDFNNEADTPDNFQSRRPNTSFCFLDIRSPGLGDTAMYLCATSRGAWEWDQPQHFGDGTRLSIL.

The V and J genes are TRBV18 and TRBJ2-3, with 7 positions matching TRBD2. Germline V gene lookup returns CDR1 KGHSH and CDR2 LQKENI. The CDR3 loop spans 14 amino acids. V dropped 4 bases and J dropped 3; count of bases not matched to a gene: 4. CDR3 residues: CASSLGLPTDTQYF. CDR3 DNA: TGTGCCAGCTCACTGGGACTACCTACAGATACGCAGTATTTT.

This chain joins TRBV4-3 and TRBJ2-7, with 8 positions matching TRBD1. There are 15 residues in the CDR3. Germline assignment: CDR1 LGHNA and CDR2 YSLEER. V gave up 2 bases and J gave up 1 base; unmatched junction bases: 4. The CDR3 reads CASSQRTGRSYEQYF. The CDR3 nucleotides are TGCGCCAGCAGCCAACGGACAGGGAGGTCCTACGAGCAGTACTTC.

The V gene is TRBV5-1, the J gene TRBJ2-2, with D unresolved. CDR3 length: 13 amino acids. The germline V gene encodes CDR1 SGHRS and CDR2 YFSETQ. Trimming shortened V by 3 bases and J by 5 bases, and 8 bases separated the two germline ends. As DNA, the CDR3 is TGCGCCAGCAGCTCGGATGGGACCGGGGAGCTGTTTTTT. Translation gives CASSSDGTGELFF. Together with reference TRBV5-1 and TRBJ2-2, the CDR3 gives the full variable domain: KAGVTQTPRYLIKTRGQQVTLSCSPISGHRSVSWYQQTPGQGLQFLFEYFSETQRNKGNFPGRFSGRQFSNSRSEMNVSTLELGDSALYLCASSSDGTGELFFGEGSRLTVL.

The rearrangement joins TRBV4-3 to TRBJ2-1, with TRBD2 matching 12 bases. This CDR3 is 16 amino acids long. Germline values: CDR1 LGHNA, CDR2 YSLEER. The trim removed 0 bases at V and 4 bases at J, leaving 1 base unmatched. The CDR3 coding sequence is TGCGCCAGCAGCCAAGAGACTAGCGGGAGTTACAATGAGCAGTTCTTC. Translating gives CASSQETSGSYNEQFF.

The chain employs TRBV7-6 and TRBJ2-1; possible D gene TRBD2, 5 bases. The CDR3 is 13 residues long. Trimming stripped 4 bases from V and 9 bases from J, with 13 bases between. Per germline, CDR1 SGHVS and CDR2 FNYEAQ. This chain's CDR3 is CASSSFAGREQFF. The CDR3 DNA sequence: TGTGCCAGCAGCTCATTCGCGGGCCGTGAGCAGTTCTTC. Looking up the rest from reference TRBV7-6 and TRBJ2-1 gives the full variable domain: GAGVSQSPRYKVTKRGQDVALRCDPISGHVSLYWYRQALGQGPEFLTYFNYEAQQDKSGLPNDRFSAERPEGSISTLTIQRTEQRDSAMYRCASSSFAGREQFFGPGTRLTVL.

This CDR3 reads CSVDRDSDGYTF. The CDR3 DNA reads TGCAGCGTCGACCGGGACAGTGATGGCTACACCTTC. This chain joins TRBV29-1 and TRBJ1-2, with 7 bases aligning to TRBD1. V was pared by 6 bases and J by 6 bases, with 7 bases of the junction left unmatched. Germline loops: CDR1 SQVTM, CDR2 ANQGSEA. The CDR3 is made up of 12 amino acids.

This sequence joins TRBV27 and TRBJ2-2, with D perhaps matching TRBD1 (6 bases). This CDR3 contains 16 residues. V was shortened by 6 bases and J by 4 bases, with 18 bases between the two germline ends. Germline V gives CDR1 MNHEY, CDR2 SMNVEV (reference sequence). CDR3 sequence reads: CASSPESTGFTGELFF. The CDR3 region has the DNA TGTGCCAGCAGCCCAGAAAGCACAGGGTTCACCGGGGAGCTGTTTTTT.

This chain links TRBV20-1 with TRBJ1-2; weak D call: TRBD1 (6 bases). The CDR3 covers 11 residues. V was trimmed by 3 bases and J by 8 bases, leaving 10 bases between them. Germline-derived CDR1 and CDR2 are DFQATT and SNEGSKA (reference sequence). The CDR3 sequence: CSASVGGGYTF. CDR3 DNA: TGCAGTGCTAGCGTCGGGGGCGGCTACACCTTC.

The rearrangement joins TRBV13 to TRBJ2-2; no reliable D call. Trimming removed 5 bases from V and 2 bases from J, with 9 bases in between. The length of the CDR3 is 14 residues. Germline V gene lookup returns CDR1 PRHDT and CDR2 FYEKMQ (reference sequence). CDR3 DNA sequence: TGTGCCAGCAGCACCGGGCCAAACACCGGGGAGCTGTTTTTT. Translating it yields CASSTGPNTGELFF.

The chain employs TRBV5-6 and TRBJ1-3, with 9 nucleotides matching TRBD1. CDR3 size: 18 residues. Per germline, CDR1 SGHDT and CDR2 YYEEEE. Trimming took 5 bases from V and 3 from J; bases not matched to a gene: 15. The CDR3 DNA is TGTGCCAGCAGGTCGGGACAGGGCCTTTTTGATTTTGGAAACACCATATATTTT. Translated: CASRSGQGLFDFGNTIYF.

This clone has only one observation. The chain is built from TRBV19 and TRBJ2-6; the D gene could be TRBD1 or TRBD2 (5 bases each). CDR3 length: 17 residues. Per the germline V gene, CDR1 is LNHDA and CDR2 is SQIVND (reference sequence). V was trimmed by 3 bases and J by 3 bases, leaving 15 bases between them. CDR3 residues: CASSITFGAGGANVLTF. DNA for the CDR3: TGTGCCAGTAGTATCACCTTCGGGGCTGGTGGGGCCAACGTCCTGACTTTC.

The chain recombines TRBV5-1 with TRBJ2-1, with TRBD2 as a possible D gene (7 bases). The CDR3 runs 14 residues. Per germline, CDR1 SGHRS and CDR2 YFSETQ. Trimming stripped 4 bases from V and 7 bases from J, with 15 bases between. The CDR3 region has the DNA TGCGCCAGCAGCCTGGAGGGGGGGAAGAATGAGCAGTTCTTC. Protein product: CASSLEGGKNEQFF.

This clone was detected once. The chain has TRBV7-9 and TRBJ2-7, with TRBD2 matching over 14 bases. Germline CDR1 reads SEHNR; CDR2 reads FQNEAQ (reference sequence). The CDR3 covers 13 residues. V lost 8 bases to trimming and J lost 4 bases; unmatched junction nucleotides: 1. CDR3 DNA: TGTGCCAGCGGGACTAGCGGGAGTTACGAGCAGTACTTC. Protein product: CASGTSGSYEQYF.

The chain carries TRBV25-1 and TRBJ2-5; TRBD2 matches 7 bases. With the DNA end fitting TRBJ2-7 better, the J assignment may be wrong. From germline, CDR1 is MGHDK and CDR2 SYGVNS. CDR3 length: 13 amino acids. The CDR3 nucleotides read TGTGCCAGCAGTGAAGCGGGGGTCTACGAGCAGTACTTC. This gives the protein CASSEAGVYEQYF.